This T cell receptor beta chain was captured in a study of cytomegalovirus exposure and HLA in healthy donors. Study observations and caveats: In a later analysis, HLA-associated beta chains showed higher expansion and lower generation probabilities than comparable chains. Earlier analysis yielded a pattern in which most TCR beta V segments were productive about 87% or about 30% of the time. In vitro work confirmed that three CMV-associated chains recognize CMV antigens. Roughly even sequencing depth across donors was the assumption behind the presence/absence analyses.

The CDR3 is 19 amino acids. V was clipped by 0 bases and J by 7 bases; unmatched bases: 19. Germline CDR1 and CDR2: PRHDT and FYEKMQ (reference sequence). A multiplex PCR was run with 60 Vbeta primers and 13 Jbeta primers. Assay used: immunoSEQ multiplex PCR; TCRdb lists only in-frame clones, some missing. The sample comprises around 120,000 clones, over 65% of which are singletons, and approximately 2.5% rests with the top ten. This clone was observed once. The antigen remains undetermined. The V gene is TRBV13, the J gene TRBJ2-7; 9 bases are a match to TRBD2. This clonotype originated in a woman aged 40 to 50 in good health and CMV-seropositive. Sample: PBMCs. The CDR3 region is CASSLGRLLAGLRMGEQYF. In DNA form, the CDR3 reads TGTGCCAGCAGCTTAGGCAGGCTGCTAGCGGGGCTACGAATGGGAGAGCAGTACTTC.